These 11 T cell receptor beta chains came from one sample sequenced in a study of CXCR3-negative and CXCR3-positive naive CD8 T cells. Researchers prepared the TRB cDNA libraries using 5' RACE with UMI labels. TCRdb re-called the 5' RACE reads and catalogs CDR3 proteins one per entry, DNA excluded. This sample lists just over 40,000 distinct CDR3 sequences; its ten largest clones have 1.5% to 2%. The specimen was naive CXCR3- CD8+ T cells from blood. Indicated subset: CD45RO-CCR7+CD27+CD95- naive CD8+ T cells lacking CXCR3 (TNR3-). The receptors shown here come from a human donor in good health. Some clones in this sample may be carry-over from other donors' samples.

The gene calls are TRBV6-2 or TRBV6-3 and TRBJ2-7; TCRdb names TRBD2, which stays unverified in the absence of DNA. Germline V gene sequence: CDR1 MNHEY, CDR2 SVGEGT. This CDR3 spans 15 amino acids. CDR3 region: CASSYRLGGTYEQYF.

The chain uses TRBV4-3 and TRBJ1-2. The CDR3 totals 14 residues. The germline gives CDR1 LGHNA, CDR2 YSLEER. This chain's CDR3 is CASSPVGDYYGYTF.

J is TRBJ2-7 and V is TRBV7-9; the TCRdb D gene call, TRBD1, has no DNA to confirm it. The CDR3 has 15 residues. CDR1 SEHNR and CDR2 FQNEAQ come from the germline V gene (reference sequence). Here the CDR3 reads CASSLAGGYSYEQYF.

CDR3 in amino acids: CASSLTWAGGQETQYF. The V call is TRBV7-2, the J call TRBJ2-5; absent DNA, TCRdb's TRBD2 call cannot be checked. The CDR3 sequence is 16 residues long. Germline V gene sequence: CDR1 SGHTA, CDR2 FQGNSA. The whole variable domain, remainder taken from reference TRBV7-2 and TRBJ2-5, is GAGVSQSPSNKVTEKGKDVELRCDPISGHTALYWYRQSLGQGLEFLIYFQGNSAPDKSGLPSDRFSAERTGGSVSTLTIQRTQQEDSAVYLCASSLTWAGGQETQYFGPGTRLLVL.

The chain is built from TRBV18 and TRBJ2-3; the D call from TCRdb, TRBD1, cannot be confirmed without DNA. In germline, CDR1 is KGHSH, CDR2 LQKENI. The CDR3 loop spans 15 amino acids. CDR3 sequence: CASSPEGYALNTQYF.

This sequence joins TRBV6-2 or TRBV6-3 and TRBJ2-1. The CDR3 sequence is 15 residues long. Germline V gives CDR1 MNHEY, CDR2 SVGEGT. CDR3 sequence reads: CASSTGRGPYNEQFF.

V is TRBV27 and J is TRBJ1-1. This CDR3 spans 15 amino acids. Germline CDR1 and CDR2: MNHEY and SMNVEV (reference sequence). The CDR3 loop reads CASSHNGEVNTEAFF.

The chain employs TRBV29-1 and TRBJ2-1. This CDR3 is built from 13 residues. In germline, CDR1 is SQVTM, CDR2 ANQGSEA. This CDR3 is CSVEDREYNEQFF.

The chain combines TRBV7-8 with TRBJ2-7; TCRdb proposes TRBD2, but this gene call is untestable without DNA. CDR3 size: 15 residues. The germline gives CDR1 SGHVS, CDR2 FQNEAQ. CDR3 loop: CASSPRDGSSYEQYF.

This chain links TRBV29-1 with TRBJ2-1; there is no DNA to check the TCRdb D call of TRBD1. Germline values: CDR1 SQVTM, CDR2 ANQGSEA. The CDR3 is made up of 15 amino acids. CDR3 sequence: CSVEEGQSEYNEQFF.

CDR3 loop: CASSQRDRGQWANYGYTF. V and J are TRBV4-2 and TRBJ1-2; no DNA is available, so the TRBD1 call from TCRdb remains unchecked. The CDR3 runs to 18 residues. Germline V gives CDR1 LGHNA, CDR2 YNFKEQ.